This T cell receptor (beta chain) was documented in a study of blood T cell repertoires in COVID-19. Study summary: The analysed material was cDNA or gDNA that came from T cells, B-cell-depleted T cells, or PBMCs.

V was cut by 7 bases and J by 0 bases, with 9 bases left in between. Germline V CDR1 and CDR2: MNHEY, SMNVEV (reference sequence). The CDR3 loop spans 13 amino acids. The method was immunoSEQ multiplex PCR; TCRdb's version includes in-frame clones alone and lacks a portion of them. Of roughly 250,000 clones in the sample, around 85% were seen once. This chain uses TRBV27 with TRBJ1-1; a weak D match, TRBD1 (5 bases). The sequenced sample consisted of PBMCs or T cells enriched from blood (not recorded which). This sequence originates from a woman aged 35 to 49 with acute COVID-19. CDR3 nucleotide sequence: TGTGCCAGCAATGGACACTTGAACACTGAAGCTTTCTTT. This sequence encodes CASNGHLNTEAFF.